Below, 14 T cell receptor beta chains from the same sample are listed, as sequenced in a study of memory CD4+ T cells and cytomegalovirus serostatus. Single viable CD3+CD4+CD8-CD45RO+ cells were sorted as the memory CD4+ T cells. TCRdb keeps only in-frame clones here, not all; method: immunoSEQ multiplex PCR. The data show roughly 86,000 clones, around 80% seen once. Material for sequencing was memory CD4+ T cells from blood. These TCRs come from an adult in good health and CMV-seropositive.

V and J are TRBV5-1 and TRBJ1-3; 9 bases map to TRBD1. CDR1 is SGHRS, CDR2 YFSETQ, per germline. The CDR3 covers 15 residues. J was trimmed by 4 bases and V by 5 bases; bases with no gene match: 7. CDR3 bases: TGCGCCAGCAGTGTGACAGGGGGAGCCGGAAACACCATATATTTT. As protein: CASSVTGGAGNTIYF.

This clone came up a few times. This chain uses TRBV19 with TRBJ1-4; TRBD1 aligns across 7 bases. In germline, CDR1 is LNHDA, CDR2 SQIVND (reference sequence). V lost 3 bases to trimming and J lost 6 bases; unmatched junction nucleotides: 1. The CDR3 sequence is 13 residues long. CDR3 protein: CASSIDRDEKLFF. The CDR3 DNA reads TGTGCCAGTAGTATTGACAGGGATGAAAAACTGTTTTTT.

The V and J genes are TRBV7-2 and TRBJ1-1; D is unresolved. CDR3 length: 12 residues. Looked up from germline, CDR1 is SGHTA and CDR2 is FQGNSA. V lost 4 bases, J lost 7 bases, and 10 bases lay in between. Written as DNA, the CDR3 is TGTGCCAGCAGCTCTAGACCGGGTGAAGCTTTCTTT. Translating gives CASSSRPGEAFF.

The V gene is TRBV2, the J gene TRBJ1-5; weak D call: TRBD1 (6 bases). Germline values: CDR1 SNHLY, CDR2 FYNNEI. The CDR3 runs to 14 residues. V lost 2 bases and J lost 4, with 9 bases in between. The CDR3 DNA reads TGTGCCAGCAGTGAATTCACAGGGAATCAGCCCCAGCATTTT. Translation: CASSEFTGNQPQHF. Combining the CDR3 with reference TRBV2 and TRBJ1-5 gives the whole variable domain EPEVTQTPSHQVTQMGQEVILRCVPISNHLYFYWYRQILGQKVEFLVSFYNNEISEKSEIFDDQFSVERPDGSNFTLKIRSTKLEDSAMYFCASSEFTGNQPQHFGDGTRLSIL.

CDR3 DNA sequence: TGCGCCAGCAGCTTGCAAGGGGCGTACGGAGAGACCCAGTACTTC. It specifies CASSLQGAYGETQYF. This chain connects TRBV5-1 to TRBJ2-5; TRBD1 might be the D (5 bases). Looked up from germline, CDR1 is SGHRS and CDR2 is YFSETQ. This CDR3 has 15 amino acids. Trimming pared 1 base from V and 4 bases from J, leaving 14 bases between.

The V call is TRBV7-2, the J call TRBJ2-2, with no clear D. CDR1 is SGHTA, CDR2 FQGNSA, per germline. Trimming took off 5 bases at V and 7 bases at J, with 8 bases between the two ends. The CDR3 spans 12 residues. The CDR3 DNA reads TGTGCCAGCAGCATCCGGATCGGGGAGCTGTTTTTT. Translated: CASSIRIGELFF.

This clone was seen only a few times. The CDR3 loop reads CASSPAAGTIYEQYF. The CDR3 DNA is TGTGCCAGCAGCCCGGCTGCCGGGACAATCTACGAGCAGTACTTC. The chain is built from TRBV5-4 and TRBJ2-7, with D possibly being TRBD1 (6 bases). The V end was cut by 4 bases, the J end by 3 bases, with 17 bases between. CDR3 size: 15 residues. Germline values: CDR1 SGHNT, CDR2 YYREEE (reference sequence). The full variable domain, its missing parts supplied by reference TRBV5-4 and TRBJ2-7, is ETGVTQSPTHLIKTRGQQVTLRCSSQSGHNTVSWYQQALGQGPQFIFQYYREEENGRGNFPPRFSGLQFPNYSSELNVNALELDDSALYLCASSPAAGTIYEQYFGPGTRLTVT.

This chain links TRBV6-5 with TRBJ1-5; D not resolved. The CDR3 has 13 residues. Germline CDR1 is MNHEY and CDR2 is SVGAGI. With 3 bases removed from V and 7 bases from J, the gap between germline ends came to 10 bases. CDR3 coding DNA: TGTGCCAGCAGTTATAACCCGGAACAGCCCCAGCATTTT. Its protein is CASSYNPEQPQHF.

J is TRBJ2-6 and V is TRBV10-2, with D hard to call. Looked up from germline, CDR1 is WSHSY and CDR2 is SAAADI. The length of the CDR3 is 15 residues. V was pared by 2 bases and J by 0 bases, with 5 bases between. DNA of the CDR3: TGCGCCAGCAGTGAGCGGCGCTCTGGGGCCAACGTCCTGACTTTC. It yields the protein CASSERRSGANVLTF.

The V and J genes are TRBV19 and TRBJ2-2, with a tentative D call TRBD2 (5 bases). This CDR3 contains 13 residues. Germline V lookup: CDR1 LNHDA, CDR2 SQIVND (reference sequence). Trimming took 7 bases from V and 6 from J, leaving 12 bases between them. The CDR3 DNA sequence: TGTGCCAGTATATCGGGGTTCGCCGGGGAGCTGTTTTTT. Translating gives CASISGFAGELFF.

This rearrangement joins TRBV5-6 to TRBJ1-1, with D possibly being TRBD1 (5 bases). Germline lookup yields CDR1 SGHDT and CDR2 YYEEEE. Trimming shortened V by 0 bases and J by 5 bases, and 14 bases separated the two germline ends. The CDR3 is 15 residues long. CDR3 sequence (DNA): TGTGCCAGCAGCTTGGCTGGCAGGGAGCTGACTGAAGCTTTCTTT. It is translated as CASSLAGRELTEAFF. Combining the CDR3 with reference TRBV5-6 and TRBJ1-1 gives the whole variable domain DAGVTQSPTHLIKTRGQQVTLRCSPKSGHDTVSWYQQALGQGPQFIFQYYEEEERQRGNFPDRFSGHQFPNYSSELNVNALLLGDSALYLCASSLAGRELTEAFFGQGTRLTVV.

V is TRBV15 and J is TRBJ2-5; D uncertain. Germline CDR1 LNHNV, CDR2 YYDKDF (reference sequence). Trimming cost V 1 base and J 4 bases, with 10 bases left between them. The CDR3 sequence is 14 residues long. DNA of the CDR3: TGTGCCACCAGCAGAGTATTTGGTGGAGAGACCCAGTACTTC. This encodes CATSRVFGGETQYF.

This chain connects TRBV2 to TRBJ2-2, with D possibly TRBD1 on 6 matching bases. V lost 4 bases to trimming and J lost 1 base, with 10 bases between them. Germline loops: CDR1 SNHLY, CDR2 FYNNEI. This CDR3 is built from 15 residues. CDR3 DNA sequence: TGTGCCAGCAGTGCTTTAGGGGGGAACACCGGGGAGCTGTTTTTT. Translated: CASSALGGNTGELFF.

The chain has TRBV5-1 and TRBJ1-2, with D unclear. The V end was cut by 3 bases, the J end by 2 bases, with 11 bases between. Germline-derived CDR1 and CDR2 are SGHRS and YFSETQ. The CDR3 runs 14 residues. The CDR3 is CASSSGVKNYGYTF. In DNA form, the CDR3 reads TGCGCCAGCAGCTCCGGGGTCAAGAACTATGGCTACACCTTC.